The rows below give T cell receptor beta chains drawn from one sample of a study of blood T cells in healthy people across ages. TCRdb reprocessed the 5' RACE reads with MiXCR, giving one entry per CDR3 protein. Of 800,000 to 900,000 distinct CDR3 sequences listed, 55% to 65% are singletons. Sequencing used blood. These receptors were collected from a man aged 30-40 years in good health. CDR3s include the opening cysteine and the closing phenylalanine or tryptophan. A D gene is named only where the DNA matches it firmly. Expanded clones are given a class, and other clones once, few, many or no size at all.

V	D	size	J	CDR3	DNA
TRBV12-3/TRBV12-4	.	.	TRBJ2-7	CTSSLLGIHEQYF	TGTACCAGCAGTTTATTGGGGATACACGAGCAGTACTTC
TRBV7-2	TRBD2	.	TRBJ2-1	CASSFQRGGGEQFF	TGTGCCAGCAGCTTTCAACGGGGGGGTGGTGAGCAGTTCTTC
TRBV6-1	TRBD1	.	TRBJ2-3	CASSKQGDRTDTQYF	TGTGCCAGCAGTAAACAGGGGGATAGAACAGATACGCAGTATTTT
TRBV2	.	.	TRBJ2-2	CASTAGNTGELFF	TGTGCCAGCACGGCCGGGAACACCGGGGAGCTGTTTTTT
TRBV7-2	TRBD2	.	TRBJ2-1	CASSPRASGVTYNEQFF	TGTGCCAGCAGCCCAAGGGCTAGCGGGGTTACCTACAATGAGCAGTTCTTC
TRBV10-3	.	once	TRBJ1-2	CAISVGQGLSNYGYTF	TGTGCCATCAGTGTAGGGCAGGGCCTTTCTAACTATGGCTACACCTTC
TRBV20-1	TRBD2	.	TRBJ2-1	CSARSTSGGAFYSEQFF	TGCAGTGCTAGATCGACTAGCGGGGGGGCTTTCTACAGTGAGCAGTTCTTC
TRBV9	.	.	TRBJ2-7	CASSPGRRNEQYF	TGTGCCAGCAGCCCAGGGAGGAGGAATGAGCAGTACTTC
TRBV27	.	.	TRBJ2-5	CASSLTRTLQETQYF	TGTGCCAGCAGTTTAACCCGGACCCTTCAAGAGACCCAGTACTTC
TRBV7-3	TRBD1	.	TRBJ2-5	CASSHIRGPSSQETQYF	TGTGCCAGCAGCCATATCAGGGGGCCCTCCTCTCAAGAGACCCAGTACTTC
TRBV9	.	.	TRBJ2-1	CASSTRQGNEQFF	TGTGCCAGCAGCACCCGCCAGGGAAATGAGCAGTTCTTC
TRBV5-1	TRBD1	once	TRBJ2-7	CASSTDRGREQYF	TGCGCCAGCAGCACGGACAGGGGGCGGGAGCAGTACTTC
TRBV4-2	.	.	TRBJ2-1	CASSQSTGSSSYNEQFF	TGTGCCAGCAGCCAATCCACAGGGTCGAGTTCCTACAATGAGCAGTTCTTC
TRBV7-8	.	.	TRBJ1-6	CASSRTVGMGDNSPLHF	TGTGCCAGCAGCCGAACTGTGGGGATGGGGGATAATTCACCCCTCCACTTT
TRBV28	TRBD1	.	TRBJ1-5	CASSLRGRGGQPQHF	TGTGCCAGCAGTCTCAGGGGGCGCGGCGGTCAGCCCCAGCATTTT
TRBV9	.	once	TRBJ2-3	CATQEAVSTDTQYF	TGTGCCACCCAAGAGGCGGTCAGCACAGATACGCAGTATTTT
TRBV9	.	.	TRBJ1-6	CASSDGVGTNSPLHF	TGTGCCAGCAGCGATGGGGTGGGAACTAATTCACCCCTCCACTTT
TRBV4-2	TRBD1	few	TRBJ2-5	CASSQQQMRDRTQETQYF	TGTGCCAGCAGCCAACAGCAGATGAGGGACAGGACGCAAGAGACCCAGTACTTC
TRBV9	.	.	TRBJ2-3	CASSVGGWTDTQYF	TGTGCCAGCAGCGTGGGGGGTTGGACAGATACGCAGTATTTT
TRBV27	TRBD1	once	TRBJ1-6	CASRQGVNSPLHF	TGTGCCAGCAGACAGGGGGTAAATTCACCCCTCCACTTT
TRBV20-1	TRBD2	.	TRBJ2-5	CSATRTSGGLGLNEQYF	TGCAGTGCTACCCGGACTAGCGGGGGGCTGGGGCTCAATGAGCAGTACTTC
TRBV7-2	TRBD2	.	TRBJ2-7	CASSSRTSGGRYEQYF	TGTGCCAGCAGCTCCCGGACTAGCGGGGGCCGCTACGAGCAGTACTTC
TRBV7-2	.	few	TRBJ2-4	CASSLGRGKNIQYF	TGTGCCAGCAGCTTAGGCAGGGGCAAAAACATTCAGTACTTC
TRBV20-1	TRBD1	.	TRBJ2-7	CSARHTVRIDRGHHSYEQYF	TGCAGTGCTAGACACACCGTTAGAATAGACAGGGGCCACCACTCCTACGAGCAGTACTTC
TRBV2	TRBD1	few	TRBJ2-7	CASSAKQGGFYEQYF	TGTGCCAGCAGTGCCAAACAGGGGGGATTCTACGAGCAGTACTTC
TRBV2	.	.	TRBJ2-3	CASSVRLAPDTQYF	TGTGCCAGCAGTGTTAGGCTAGCCCCAGATACGCAGTATTTT
TRBV9	.	many	TRBJ1-2	CASSASSGGSLYGYTF	TGTGCCAGCAGCGCGTCCTCGGGGGGCAGTCTCTATGGCTACACCTTC
TRBV7-3	TRBD1	few	TRBJ1-6	CASSLRDRGSPLHF	TGTGCCAGCAGCTTAAGGGACAGGGGTTCACCCCTCCACTTT
TRBV7-3	.	.	TRBJ2-7	CASSLGGNPSYEQYF	TGTGCCAGCAGCTTAGGAGGGAACCCTTCCTACGAGCAGTACTTC
TRBV4-1	.	.	TRBJ2-1	CASSQEGPRPNEQFF	TGCGCCAGCAGCCAAGAAGGTCCTAGACCCAATGAGCAGTTCTTC
TRBV29-1	.	once	TRBJ2-3	CSVEGGGPTRADTQYF	TGCAGCGTTGAAGGGGGGGGCCCAACCAGGGCAGATACGCAGTATTTT
TRBV10-3	TRBD1	.	TRBJ2-7	CAIRATDRGYEQYF	TGTGCCATCAGAGCGACGGACAGGGGGTACGAGCAGTACTTC
TRBV15	TRBD1	.	TRBJ1-6	CTTSRDRGNNSPLHF	TGTACCACCAGCAGAGACAGGGGAAATAATTCACCCCTCCACTTT